This T cell receptor beta chain is drawn from a study of read filtering for tumor transcriptome and immune sequencing. On the study more broadly: Whole-transcriptome libraries were prepared after DNase treatment. RNA-seq yielded only roughly 80 to 1,400 TCR reads, IR-seq about 3.5 to 10.27 million.

Germline V gene data show CDR1 as MDHEN and CDR2 as SYDVKM. The CDR3 totals 14 residues. Trimming at V came to 4 bases and at J to 5 bases, leaving 3 bases not matched to a gene. By sample share, this clonotype is medium-sized (0.01 to 0.1%). What it binds is not known. The library was built from roughly 400 ng RNA with molecular barcoded adaptors for alpha/delta and beta/gamma chains. TCRdb passed the reads through MiXCR, listing each CDR3 protein once. This table has tens of thousands of distinct CDR3 sequences, roughly 21% appearing once. General observations from the study: Single-read clonotypes: about 81.9% of IR-seq clonotypes (roughly 4% of reads), about 75% of RNA-seq clonotypes (roughly 43% of reads).

This clonotype was sampled from a donor aged 40 or older with multiple myeloma. The rearrangement joins TRBV28 to TRBJ2-1, with 9 nucleotides matching TRBD2. The specimen was a population of CD138-negative cells sorted from bone marrow. For the CDR3, the DNA is TGTGCCAGCAGTTCGTTAGCGGGGGACAATGAGCAGTTCTTC. It encodes CASSSLAGDNEQFF.